Listed below are T cell receptor beta chains from one sample, sequenced in a study of shared clonotypes between healthy human individuals. Produced via immunoSEQ multiplex PCR; TCRdb's table is partial and in-frame only. The sample holds some 1,600,000 clones; approximately 98% are singletons and the top ten take about 0.4%. Sequencing was performed on naive CD4+ T cells sorted from blood. Receptors were obtained from a man aged 25 to 45 in good health. Each CDR3 is given with its conserved first and last residue. The D gene is left open where the match is weak. Clone size is shown for a subset of rows, as once, few, many or a class of expanded clone.

d_call | j_call | v_call | clone_size | cdr3_nt | cdr3_aa
. | TRBJ2-2 | TRBV4-2 | . | TGTGCCAGCAGCCAGGTTCCGGGCCCCGGGGAGCTGTTTTTT | CASSQVPGPGELFF
. | TRBJ1-2 | TRBV18 | . | TGTGCCAGCTCACCGAGGACTGAACCTCCCTACACCTTC | CASSPRTEPPYTF
TRBD1 | TRBJ2-1 | TRBV5-8 | . | TGTGCCAGCAGCTCGGGACAGAGCTCCTACAATGAGCAGTTCTTC | CASSSGQSSYNEQFF
. | TRBJ2-1 | TRBV6-1 | . | TGTGCCAGCAGTGTTACCTCGGCGGCCAATGAGCAGTTCTTC | CASSVTSAANEQFF
. | TRBJ1-2 | TRBV11-3 | . | TGTGCCAGCAGCTTCTCGGGCAGTAGAGGCTACACCTTC | CASSFSGSRGYTF
. | TRBJ1-2 | TRBV6-5 | . | TGTGCCAGCAGTTCTTTGGGGGAGCCTAACTATGGCTACACCTTC | CASSSLGEPNYGYTF
. | TRBJ2-2 | TRBV28 | . | TGTGCCAGCACCAATACCCAGCCAGCAGGCACCGGGGAGCTGTTTTTT | CASTNTQPAGTGELFF
. | TRBJ1-5 | TRBV4-3 | . | TGCGCCAGCAGCCAAGAAGTCTCAGTCAATCAGCCCCAGCATTTT | CASSQEVSVNQPQHF
. | TRBJ1-2 | TRBV21-1 | . | TGTGCCAGCCGCTCAAAATCCCCCGATGGCTACACCTTC | CASRSKSPDGYTF
. | TRBJ2-5 | TRBV28 | . | TGTGCCAGCAGCCGATTTAGGGGCCGGGACCAAGAGACCCAGTACTTC | CASSRFRGRDQETQYF
. | TRBJ1-5 | TRBV5-8 | . | TGTGCCAGCAGCTTGGGTCAGGCGGGCAATCAGCCCCAGCATTTT | CASSLGQAGNQPQHF
. | TRBJ2-5 | TRBV29-1 | . | TGCAGCGTAGACAGGGAGGGTGGCGAGACCCAGTACTTC | CSVDREGGETQYF
TRBD2 | TRBJ2-5 | TRBV9 | . | TGTGCCAGCAGCCTCGGGAGCGGGAGGGTTGAGACCCAGTACTTC | CASSLGSGRVETQYF
. | TRBJ1-4 | TRBV5-1 | once | TGCGCCAGCAGCCCCAACTTAGCAACTAATGAAAAACTGTTTTTT | CASSPNLATNEKLFF
. | TRBJ1-4 | TRBV15 | . | TGTGCCACCAGCAGAGATAGGTTGGAGGTTAATGAAAAACTGTTTTTT | CATSRDRLEVNEKLFF
TRBD1 | TRBJ1-2 | TRBV9 | . | TGTGCCAGCAGCGGAAAACAGGGGGCCTATGGCTACACCTTC | CASSGKQGAYGYTF
. | TRBJ2-7 | TRBV5-1 | once | TGCGCCAGCAGCTCCGATGCGGGCGAGCAGTACTTC | CASSSDAGEQYF
. | TRBJ1-5 | TRBV19 | once | TGTGCCAGTAGTATTTTTGTCGGTCAGCCCCAGCATTTT | CASSIFVGQPQHF
. | TRBJ1-1 | TRBV29-1 | once | TGCAGCGTTGGGGTTGGGGGGCTGAACACTGAAGCTTTCTTT | CSVGVGGLNTEAFF
. | TRBJ2-1 | TRBV5-4 | . | TGTGCCAGCAGCTTGGGCGGGACTTCTAACTACAATGAGCAGTTCTTC | CASSLGGTSNYNEQFF
TRBD1 | TRBJ2-1 | TRBV5-1 | . | TGCGCCAGCAACTTAGGGGGCGGAGATGAGCAGTTCTTC | CASNLGGGDEQFF
. | TRBJ1-5 | TRBV2 | . | TGTGCCAGCAGTGAATTGGGGTTCGATCAGCCCCAGCATTTT | CASSELGFDQPQHF
. | TRBJ2-7 | TRBV7-9 | . | TGTGCCAGCAGCTTAGAAGAGAGATCCTACGAGCAGTACTTC | CASSLEERSYEQYF
TRBD2 | TRBJ2-1 | TRBV28 | . | TGTGCCAGCAGTTTCCTCGTAGCGGGGCAGAGGGTCAATGAGCAGTTCTTC | CASSFLVAGQRVNEQFF
. | TRBJ2-1 | TRBV4-2 | . | TGTGCCAGCAGCCAAGATCAAGCGGTCCATGAGCAGTTCTTC | CASSQDQAVHEQFF
. | TRBJ1-1 | TRBV6-1 | . | TGTGCCAGCAGAGAAAACACTGAAGCTTTCTTT | CASRENTEAFF
TRBD1 | TRBJ2-1 | TRBV7-9 | . | TGTGCCAGCAGCTTAATTATCTGGGACAGGGCAGACAATGAGCAGTTCTTC | CASSLIIWDRADNEQFF
. | TRBJ1-5 | TRBV11-2 | . | TGTGCCAGCAGCCCTGGCGGTTTGAGCAATCAGCCCCAGCATTTT | CASSPGGLSNQPQHF
. | TRBJ2-1 | TRBV5-4 | . | TGTGCCAGCACTAAGGGCATAAGCTCCTACAATGAGCAGTTCTTC | CASTKGISSYNEQFF